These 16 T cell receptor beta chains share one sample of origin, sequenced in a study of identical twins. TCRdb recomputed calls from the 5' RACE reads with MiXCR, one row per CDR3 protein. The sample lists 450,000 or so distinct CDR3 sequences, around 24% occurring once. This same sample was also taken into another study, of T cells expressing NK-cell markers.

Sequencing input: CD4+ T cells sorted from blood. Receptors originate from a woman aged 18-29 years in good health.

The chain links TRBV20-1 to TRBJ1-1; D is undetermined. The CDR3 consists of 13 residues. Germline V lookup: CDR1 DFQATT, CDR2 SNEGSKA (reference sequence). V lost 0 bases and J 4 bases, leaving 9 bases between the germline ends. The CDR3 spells CSAREDFLTEAFF. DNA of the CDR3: TGCAGTGCTAGAGAGGACTTTCTCACTGAAGCTTTCTTT.

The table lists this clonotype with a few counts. The CDR3 sequence is CSASRGDFYSDGYTF. CDR3 nucleotide sequence: TGCAGTGCTAGCCGCGGGGACTTTTATTCGGATGGCTACACCTTC. The genes are TRBV20-1 and TRBJ1-2; D possibly corresponds to TRBD1 (5 bases). CDR3 size: 15 residues. The V end was cut by 3 bases, the J end by 6 bases, with 20 bases between. Germline V CDR1 and CDR2: DFQATT, SNEGSKA (reference sequence).

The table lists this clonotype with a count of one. CDR3 sequence (DNA): TGCGCCAGCAGCTTGAACGGGGAGGACTACGAGCAGTACTTC. Translated, it gives CASSLNGEDYEQYF. The gene calls are TRBV5-1 and TRBJ2-7; tentatively, D is TRBD2 (6 bases). The germline CDR1 and CDR2 sequences are SGHRS and YFSETQ. This CDR3 spans 14 amino acids. The V gene lost 1 base and the J gene lost 3 bases, with 11 bases spanning the gap.

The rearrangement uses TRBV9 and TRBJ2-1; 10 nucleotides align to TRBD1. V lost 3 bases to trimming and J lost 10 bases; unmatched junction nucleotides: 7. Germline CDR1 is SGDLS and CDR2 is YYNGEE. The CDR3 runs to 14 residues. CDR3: CASSAGTGVREQFF. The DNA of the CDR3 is TGTGCCAGCAGCGCGGGGACAGGGGTTCGAGAGCAGTTCTTC.

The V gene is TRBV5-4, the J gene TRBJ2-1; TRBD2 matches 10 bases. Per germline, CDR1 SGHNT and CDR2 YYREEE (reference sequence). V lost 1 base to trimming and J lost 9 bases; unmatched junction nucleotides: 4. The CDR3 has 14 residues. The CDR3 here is CASSLWVAGGEQFF. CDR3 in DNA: TGTGCCAGCAGCTTGTGGGTAGCGGGAGGTGAGCAGTTCTTC.

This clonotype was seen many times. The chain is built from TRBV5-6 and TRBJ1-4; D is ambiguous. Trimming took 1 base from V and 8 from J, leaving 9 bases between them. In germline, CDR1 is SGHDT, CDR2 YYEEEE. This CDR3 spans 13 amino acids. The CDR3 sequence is CASSLWTSEKLFF. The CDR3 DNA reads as TGTGCCAGCAGCTTGTGGACGAGCGAAAAACTGTTTTTT.

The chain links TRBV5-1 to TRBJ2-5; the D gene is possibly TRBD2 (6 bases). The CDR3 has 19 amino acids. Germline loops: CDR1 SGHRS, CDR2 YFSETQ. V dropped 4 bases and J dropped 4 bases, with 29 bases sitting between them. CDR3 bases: TGCGCCAGCAGCGGAGCCCCCAGGAGGGCCGCGGCCTATCGAGAGACCCAGTACTTC. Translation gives CASSGAPRRAAAYRETQYF.

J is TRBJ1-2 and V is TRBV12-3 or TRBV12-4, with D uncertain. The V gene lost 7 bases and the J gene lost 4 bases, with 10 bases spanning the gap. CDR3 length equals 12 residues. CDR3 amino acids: CASTPVGYGYTF. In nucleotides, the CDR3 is TGTGCCAGCACCCCTGTAGGCTATGGCTACACCTTC.

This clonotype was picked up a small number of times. CDR3 nucleotides: TGCGCCAGCAGCCAAACTAGGGTGGGGCAGCCCCAGCATTTT. It codes for CASSQTRVGQPQHF. The chain links TRBV4-3 to TRBJ1-5; unclear D gene. V dropped 2 bases and J dropped 7 bases, with 12 bases sitting between them. Germline V gene lookup returns CDR1 LGHNA and CDR2 YSLEER. The CDR3 runs to 14 residues.

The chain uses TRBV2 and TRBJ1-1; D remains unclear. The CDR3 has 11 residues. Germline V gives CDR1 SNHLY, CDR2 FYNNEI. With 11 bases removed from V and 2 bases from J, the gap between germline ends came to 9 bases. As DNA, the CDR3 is TGTGCCCAACACGCTAACACTGAAGCTTTCTTT. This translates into CAQHANTEAFF.

CDR3 DNA: TGTGCCAGCAGTACACCGAGGGTCCCTGAAGCTTTCTTT. It encodes CASSTPRVPEAFF. This chain uses TRBV6-6 with TRBJ1-1; unclear D gene. The V end lost 5 bases, the J end lost 6 bases, and 13 bases lay between the germline ends. The CDR3 runs to 13 residues. Germline V gene data show CDR1 as MNHNY and CDR2 as SVGAGI (reference sequence).

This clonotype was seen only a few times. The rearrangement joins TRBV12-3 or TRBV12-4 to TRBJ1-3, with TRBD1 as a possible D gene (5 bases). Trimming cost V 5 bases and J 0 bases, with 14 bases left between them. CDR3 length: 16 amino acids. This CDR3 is CASSVGTESSGNTIYF. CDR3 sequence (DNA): TGTGCCAGCAGTGTTGGGACGGAAAGCTCTGGAAACACCATATATTTT.

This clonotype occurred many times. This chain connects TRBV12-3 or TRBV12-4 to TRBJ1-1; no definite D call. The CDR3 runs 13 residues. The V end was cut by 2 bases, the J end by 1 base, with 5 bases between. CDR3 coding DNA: TGTGCCAGCAGTTTAAGGAAGAACACTGAAGCTTTCTTT. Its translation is CASSLRKNTEAFF.

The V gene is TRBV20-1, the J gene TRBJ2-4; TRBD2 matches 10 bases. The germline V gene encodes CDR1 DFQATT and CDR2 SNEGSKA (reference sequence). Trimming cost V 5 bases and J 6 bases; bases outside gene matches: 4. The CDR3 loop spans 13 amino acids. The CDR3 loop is CSAPRTSGNIQYF. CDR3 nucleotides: TGCAGTGCTCCCCGGACTAGCGGAAACATTCAGTACTTC.

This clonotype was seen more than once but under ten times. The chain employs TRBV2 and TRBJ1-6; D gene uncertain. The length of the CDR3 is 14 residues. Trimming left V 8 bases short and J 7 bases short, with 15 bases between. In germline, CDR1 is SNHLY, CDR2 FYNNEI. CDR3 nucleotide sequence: TGTGCCAGCTGGCTCGGGTCGCTAAATTCACCCCTCCACTTT. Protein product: CASWLGSLNSPLHF. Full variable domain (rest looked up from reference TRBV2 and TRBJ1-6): EPEVTQTPSHQVTQMGQEVILRCVPISNHLYFYWYRQILGQKVEFLVSFYNNEISEKSEIFDDQFSVERPDGSNFTLKIRSTKLEDSAMYFCASWLGSLNSPLHFGNGTRLTVT.

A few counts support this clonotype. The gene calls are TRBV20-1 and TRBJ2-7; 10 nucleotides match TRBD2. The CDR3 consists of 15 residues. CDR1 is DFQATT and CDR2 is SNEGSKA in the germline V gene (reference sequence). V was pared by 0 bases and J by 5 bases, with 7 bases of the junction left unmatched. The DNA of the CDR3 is TGCAGTGCTAGAGATAGAGCGGGGGGGCGGAACGAGCAGTACTTC. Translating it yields CSARDRAGGRNEQYF.